This TCR beta chain is from a study of T cell responses to AZD1222 COVID-19 vaccine. Worth noting for this clone: Antigen unknown.

Sequencing used immunoSEQ multiplex PCR; TCRdb keeps in-frame clones, though not all of them. The sample includes about 140,000 clones, roughly 88% of them seen just once. Study-wide findings and caveats: Nearly half of spike-specific TCRs reportedly target variant regions that are unmutated in the B.1.351 and B.1.1.7 variants.

The germline V gene has CDR1 SGHNT and CDR2 YYREEE (reference sequence). With V trimmed by 4 bases and J by 3 bases, 1 base remained unmatched. CDR3 length: 12 residues. The sequencing used peripheral blood, collected 28 days after the second AZD1222 dose. The V and J genes are TRBV5-4 and TRBJ2-7; 7 bases align to TRBD1. This sequence was found in an adult who received the AZD1222 COVID-19 vaccine. The chain's CDR3 is CASSRTGYEQYF. In DNA form, the CDR3 reads TGTGCCAGCAGCAGGACAGGCTACGAGCAGTACTTC. The variable domain in full, completed from reference TRBV5-4 and TRBJ2-7, reads ETGVTQSPTHLIKTRGQQVTLRCSSQSGHNTVSWYQQALGQGPQFIFQYYREEENGRGNFPPRFSGLQFPNYSSELNVNALELDDSALYLCASSRTGYEQYFGPGTRLTVT.